This TCR beta chain was recovered during a study of cytomegalovirus exposure and HLA in healthy donors. Notes on the study in general: In a later analysis, at a false discovery rate of 0.05, approximately 15,000 TCR beta sequences matched HLA alleles. Previous analysis showed most TCR beta V segments were productive about 87% or about 30% of the time.

This CDR3 spans 17 amino acids. The V gene end was trimmed by 2 bases and the J gene end by 3 bases; junction bases not matched to a gene: 9. Germline CDR1 and CDR2: SGHAT and FQNNGV. With regard to this clone: Its cognate antigen is unknown.

The PCR had 60 Vbeta and 13 Jbeta primers. The table came from immunoSEQ multiplex PCR; TCRdb's copy has only in-frame clones and leaves some out. The sample holds about 150,000 clones, about 74% seen once. The rearrangement joins TRBV11-2 to TRBJ2-7; the match to TRBD2 covers 11 bases. The sample comprised PBMCs. This clonotype originated in a man in his forties in good health and CMV-seropositive. DNA of the CDR3: TGTGCCAGCAGCTTAACTAGCGGGAGCCAAAAGCGCTACGAGCAGTACTTC. This sequence encodes CASSLTSGSQKRYEQYF.